The present T cell receptor beta chain was sequenced within a study of spatial heterogeneity in lung cancer. Whole-study context: Compared with alpha-chain sequences, beta-chain sequences were consistently detected in greater numbers. Regarding the study as a whole: It was found that expanded intratumoral alpha and beta TCR counts tracked tumor mutation counts.

Time point reported: sample taken at primary tumor resection. The donors comprised around 76 untreated early-stage non-small cell lung cancer patients. Trimming removed 0 bases from V and 7 bases from J, with 12 bases in between. Germline V CDR1 and CDR2: LNHNV, YYDKDF (reference sequence). This CDR3 is built from 14 residues. One entry per CDR3 protein, called by TCRdb with MiXCR from the 5' RACE reads. The table includes 4,500 to 7,000 distinct CDR3 sequences, around 4.9% detected once. By sample fraction, this clonotype is medium-sized (0.01 to 0.1%). Antigen unknown. This beta chain came through as a stray read in a library set up for alpha chains, and its size says little.

The genes are TRBV15 and TRBJ1-2; D not resolved. This sequence originates from a male donor with early-stage non-small cell lung cancer. The sequenced sample was lung tumor tissue, obtained at surgery. The CDR3 region is CATSRERRARGYTF. The CDR3 DNA reads TGTGCCACCAGCAGAGAACGTCGGGCGCGTGGCTACACCTTC.